These T cell receptor beta chains were read from a single sample in a study of cytomegalovirus exposure and HLA in healthy donors. This table comes from immunoSEQ multiplex PCR, and its TCRdb copy is limited to in-frame clones, with some not included. The table records 75,000 to 100,000 clones, around 74% of them present only once. The sequenced sample was PBMCs. These TCRs come from a woman aged 70-85 years in good health and CMV-seropositive. Each CDR3 is given with its conserved first and last residue. The order of the fields is CDR3 DNA, CDR3 protein, clone size, V gene, D gene, J gene. A D gene is named only where the DNA matches it firmly. A row's size may be missing; if present it is once, few, many or a size class.

CDR3nt: TGTGCCAGCAAGGCGGTGGGGAACACTGAAGCTTTCTTT
CDR3aa: CASKAVGNTEAFF
abundance: .
v_gene: TRBV28
d_gene: .
j_gene: TRBJ1-1

CDR3nt: TGCGCCAGCAGCCTGATGGGCCATGGCTACACCTTC
CDR3aa: CASSLMGHGYTF
abundance: .
v_gene: TRBV5-1
d_gene: .
j_gene: TRBJ1-2

CDR3nt: TGTGCCACCAGCAGACAATACGGGGACACTGAAGCTTTCTTT
CDR3aa: CATSRQYGDTEAFF
abundance: .
v_gene: TRBV15
d_gene: .
j_gene: TRBJ1-1

CDR3nt: TGTGCCAGCAGCATACGCCTCCTTGGGACAGGGGTGGCCTACGAGCAGTACTTC
CDR3aa: CASSIRLLGTGVAYEQYF
abundance: .
v_gene: TRBV11-2
d_gene: TRBD1
j_gene: TRBJ2-7

CDR3nt: TGTGCCAGCAGCGTGCAGACTAGCAACAATGAGCAGTTCTTC
CDR3aa: CASSVQTSNNEQFF
abundance: .
v_gene: TRBV9
d_gene: TRBD2
j_gene: TRBJ2-1

CDR3nt: TGTGCCAGCAGCACGGGACTAGCGGGAGGGCCGTGGCAGTTCTTC
CDR3aa: CASSTGLAGGPWQFF
abundance: .
v_gene: TRBV11-2
d_gene: TRBD2
j_gene: TRBJ2-1

CDR3nt: TGTGCCAGCAGCTCCGGGACAGGGGGCTTACCCCTCCACTTT
CDR3aa: CASSSGTGGLPLHF
abundance: once
v_gene: TRBV5-5
d_gene: TRBD1
j_gene: TRBJ1-6

CDR3nt: TGTGCCATCAGTGAACGGACAGGGGTAAGTCAGCCCCAGCATTTT
CDR3aa: CAISERTGVSQPQHF
abundance: .
v_gene: TRBV10-3
d_gene: TRBD1
j_gene: TRBJ1-5

CDR3nt: TGTGCCAGCAGCGGAGGGGTTAGCAATCAGCCCCAGCATTTT
CDR3aa: CASSGGVSNQPQHF
abundance: .
v_gene: TRBV7-8
d_gene: .
j_gene: TRBJ1-5

CDR3nt: TGCACCAGCAGCCAAGTGGCTAGCGGAGACTCTATTATAGAGCAGTTCTTC
CDR3aa: CTSSQVASGDSIIEQFF
abundance: .
v_gene: TRBV1
d_gene: .
j_gene: TRBJ2-1

CDR3nt: TGTGCCAGCAGCTTAGATTTAGCGGGAGGGAGAGAGCAGTACTTC
CDR3aa: CASSLDLAGGREQYF
abundance: .
v_gene: TRBV11-2
d_gene: TRBD2
j_gene: TRBJ2-7

CDR3nt: TGTGCCAGCAGTGATTCACAACCCTACGAGCAGTACTTC
CDR3aa: CASSDSQPYEQYF
abundance: .
v_gene: TRBV6-1
d_gene: .
j_gene: TRBJ2-7

CDR3nt: TGTGCCAGCTCAGAGGGCCGCAATCAGCCCCAGCATTTT
CDR3aa: CASSEGRNQPQHF
abundance: few
v_gene: TRBV18
d_gene: .
j_gene: TRBJ1-5

CDR3nt: TGTGCCATTTTAGGGGCCAACGTCCTGACTTTC
CDR3aa: CAILGANVLTF
abundance: .
v_gene: TRBV10-3
d_gene: .
j_gene: TRBJ2-6

CDR3nt: TGCGCCAGCAGCACCGGGACAGATAATTCACCCCTCCACTTT
CDR3aa: CASSTGTDNSPLHF
abundance: few
v_gene: TRBV5-1
d_gene: TRBD1
j_gene: TRBJ1-6

CDR3nt: TGCGCCAGCAGTGAGCAGGGAAAGAACACTGAAGCTTTCTTT
CDR3aa: CASSEQGKNTEAFF
abundance: .
v_gene: TRBV10-1
d_gene: .
j_gene: TRBJ1-1

CDR3nt: TGTGCCAGCAGCCAACTCATGACAGGGGGAAACCACTACAATGAGCAGTTCTTC
CDR3aa: CASSQLMTGGNHYNEQFF
abundance: few
v_gene: TRBV4-2
d_gene: TRBD1
j_gene: TRBJ2-1

CDR3nt: TGTGCCAGCAGCCGACAGAGAGAGACCCAGTACTTC
CDR3aa: CASSRQRETQYF
abundance: few
v_gene: TRBV5-8
d_gene: .
j_gene: TRBJ2-5

CDR3nt: TGTGCCAGTAGTATAGAACTGTTAAGTATCGGGGAGCTGTTTTTT
CDR3aa: CASSIELLSIGELFF
abundance: .
v_gene: TRBV19
d_gene: .
j_gene: TRBJ2-2

CDR3nt: TGTGCCTGCGGGACCCCCCTATCCTACGAGCAGTACTTC
CDR3aa: CACGTPLSYEQYF
abundance: .
v_gene: TRBV27
d_gene: .
j_gene: TRBJ2-7

CDR3nt: TGTGCCAGCAGCCAAGTTCGGCTAGAGAGGGAGACCCAGTACTTC
CDR3aa: CASSQVRLERETQYF
abundance: once
v_gene: TRBV14
d_gene: .
j_gene: TRBJ2-5

CDR3nt: TGTGCCATCAGTGAGGACAGGGTGGATGAAAAACTGTTTTTT
CDR3aa: CAISEDRVDEKLFF
abundance: .
v_gene: TRBV10-3
d_gene: TRBD1
j_gene: TRBJ1-4

CDR3nt: TGTGCCAGCGGGCTACTTGGTGAGCAGTTCTTC
CDR3aa: CASGLLGEQFF
abundance: .
v_gene: TRBV2
d_gene: .
j_gene: TRBJ2-1

CDR3nt: TGTGCCAGCAGCTTGAGACTAGTGGCCTACAATGAGCAGTTCTTC
CDR3aa: CASSLRLVAYNEQFF
abundance: .
v_gene: TRBV5-4
d_gene: .
j_gene: TRBJ2-1

CDR3nt: TGTGTCAGCAGCGTGGGAGAGAACAATCAGCCCCAGCATTTT
CDR3aa: CVSSVGENNQPQHF
abundance: .
v_gene: TRBV4-2
d_gene: .
j_gene: TRBJ1-5

CDR3nt: TGTGCCAGCAGCAGGGCCTACGAGCAGTACTTC
CDR3aa: CASSRAYEQYF
abundance: .
v_gene: TRBV6-5
d_gene: .
j_gene: TRBJ2-7

CDR3nt: TGTGCCAGCAGCACAGCAGGGTGGTACACAGATACGCAGTATTTT
CDR3aa: CASSTAGWYTDTQYF
abundance: .
v_gene: TRBV5-4
d_gene: .
j_gene: TRBJ2-3

CDR3nt: TGTGCCAGCAGTGTTTCCTACCAAGAGACCCAGTACTTC
CDR3aa: CASSVSYQETQYF
abundance: .
v_gene: TRBV2
d_gene: .
j_gene: TRBJ2-5

CDR3nt: TGCGCCAGCAGCTTGGCGGGACAGCCGAGCTCCTACGAGCAGTACTTC
CDR3aa: CASSLAGQPSSYEQYF
abundance: few
v_gene: TRBV5-1
d_gene: TRBD1
j_gene: TRBJ2-7

CDR3nt: TGTGCCAGCTCACCAAATCATCAGGTTGCCTACGAGCAGTACTTC
CDR3aa: CASSPNHQVAYEQYF
abundance: .
v_gene: TRBV18
d_gene: .
j_gene: TRBJ2-7

CDR3nt: TGTGCCAGCACCGACCGGACAGCCCGTTCGTACGAGCAGTACTTC
CDR3aa: CASTDRTARSYEQYF
abundance: .
v_gene: TRBV28
d_gene: .
j_gene: TRBJ2-7

CDR3nt: TGTGCCAGCAGTCAACTGGGAGGAGGGGATCGTCGGAATGAGCAGTTCTTC
CDR3aa: CASSQLGGGDRRNEQFF
abundance: .
v_gene: TRBV25-1
d_gene: .
j_gene: TRBJ2-1

CDR3nt: TGTGCCAGCAGTGAGAGCGGGGGCCAGCATTTT
CDR3aa: CASSESGGQHF
abundance: .
v_gene: TRBV6-1
d_gene: .
j_gene: TRBJ1-5

CDR3nt: TGTGCCAGCAGCTCTAACTCACGGGGGGCTAGCACAGATACGCAGTATTTT
CDR3aa: CASSSNSRGASTDTQYF
abundance: .
v_gene: TRBV7-9
d_gene: .
j_gene: TRBJ2-3

CDR3nt: TGTGCCAGCACCGAAGGGGGGGCAGGTCAGCCCCAGCATTTT
CDR3aa: CASTEGGAGQPQHF
abundance: .
v_gene: TRBV6-1
d_gene: .
j_gene: TRBJ1-5

CDR3nt: TGTGCCAGTAGGATCCGGGACAGGGCAAGCTCTGGGGCCAACGTCCTGACTTTC
CDR3aa: CASRIRDRASSGANVLTF
abundance: .
v_gene: TRBV19
d_gene: TRBD1
j_gene: TRBJ2-6

CDR3nt: TGCGCCAGCAGAGACCCCAGGGGTTCCAACGAGCAGTACTTC
CDR3aa: CASRDPRGSNEQYF
abundance: .
v_gene: TRBV4-1
d_gene: .
j_gene: TRBJ2-7

CDR3nt: TGCGCCAGCAGCCAAGAATTCTCTCCAGGGAAGAACACTGAAGCTTTCTTT
CDR3aa: CASSQEFSPGKNTEAFF
abundance: .
v_gene: TRBV4-3
d_gene: .
j_gene: TRBJ1-1

CDR3nt: TGCGCCAGCAGCAGGATGGGGGACAGGCCGGGCACCTTC
CDR3aa: CASSRMGDRPGTF
abundance: .
v_gene: TRBV5-1
d_gene: TRBD1
j_gene: TRBJ1-2

CDR3nt: TGTGCCAGCAGCCCAAGCACCTCTGGAAACACCATATATTTT
CDR3aa: CASSPSTSGNTIYF
abundance: .
v_gene: TRBV7-6
d_gene: .
j_gene: TRBJ1-3

CDR3nt: TGTGCCAGCAGTACAAGAGAGACCCAGTACTTC
CDR3aa: CASSTRETQYF
abundance: .
v_gene: TRBV2
d_gene: .
j_gene: TRBJ2-5

CDR3nt: TGCGCCAGCAGCTTTACGACTAGCGGGATATGGAATGAGCAGTTCTTC
CDR3aa: CASSFTTSGIWNEQFF
abundance: few
v_gene: TRBV5-1
d_gene: TRBD2
j_gene: TRBJ2-1

CDR3nt: TGTGCCAGCAGCCGACCCGACAGTTACGAGCAGTACTTC
CDR3aa: CASSRPDSYEQYF
abundance: few
v_gene: TRBV5-4
d_gene: .
j_gene: TRBJ2-7

CDR3nt: TGTGCCAGCAGCTGGGGGGTGCAAAGGAGCTACGAGCAGTACTTC
CDR3aa: CASSWGVQRSYEQYF
abundance: .
v_gene: TRBV5-6
d_gene: .
j_gene: TRBJ2-7

CDR3nt: TGCGCCAGCAGCTTGGGGGGTGGAGGCACAGGGCTAAAAGATACGCAGTATTTT
CDR3aa: CASSLGGGGTGLKDTQYF
abundance: once
v_gene: TRBV5-1
d_gene: .
j_gene: TRBJ2-3

CDR3nt: TGTGCCAGCAGTGGTTATGCCTTACAGACCCACACTGAAGCTTTCTTT
CDR3aa: CASSGYALQTHTEAFF
abundance: once
v_gene: TRBV25-1
d_gene: .
j_gene: TRBJ1-1

CDR3nt: TGTGCCAGCAGTTTTGGGGGACTCACCGGGGAGCTGTTTTTT
CDR3aa: CASSFGGLTGELFF
abundance: .
v_gene: TRBV28
d_gene: .
j_gene: TRBJ2-2

CDR3nt: TGTGCCAGTAGTATAGTAGGGGTCAACATTCAGTACTTC
CDR3aa: CASSIVGVNIQYF
abundance: few
v_gene: TRBV19
d_gene: .
j_gene: TRBJ2-4

CDR3nt: TGTGCCAGCAGGAGGGATAGCAATCAGCCCCAGCATTTT
CDR3aa: CASRRDSNQPQHF
abundance: few
v_gene: TRBV2
d_gene: .
j_gene: TRBJ1-5

CDR3nt: TGTGCCAGCAGCTCCAGGGTCACCGGGGAGCTGTTTTTT
CDR3aa: CASSSRVTGELFF
abundance: .
v_gene: TRBV7-2
d_gene: .
j_gene: TRBJ2-2

CDR3nt: TGTGCCAGCAGTGATGGGGGGGACAGCACAGATACGCAGTATTTT
CDR3aa: CASSDGGDSTDTQYF
abundance: once
v_gene: TRBV6-1
d_gene: TRBD2
j_gene: TRBJ2-3

CDR3nt: TGTGCCAGCAGTATCCTAAGACAGGGAAAAGGATCTAATGAAAAACTGTTTTTT
CDR3aa: CASSILRQGKGSNEKLFF
abundance: .
v_gene: TRBV27
d_gene: TRBD1
j_gene: TRBJ1-4

CDR3nt: TGCGCCAGCAGCCAAGGGTACTCCGGGAGCTCCTATAATTCACCCCTCCACTTT
CDR3aa: CASSQGYSGSSYNSPLHF
abundance: once
v_gene: TRBV4-1
d_gene: .
j_gene: TRBJ1-6

CDR3nt: TGCGCCAGCAGTCTCTCCGGGACTACCTACGAGCAGTACTTC
CDR3aa: CASSLSGTTYEQYF
abundance: few
v_gene: TRBV4-1
d_gene: TRBD2
j_gene: TRBJ2-7